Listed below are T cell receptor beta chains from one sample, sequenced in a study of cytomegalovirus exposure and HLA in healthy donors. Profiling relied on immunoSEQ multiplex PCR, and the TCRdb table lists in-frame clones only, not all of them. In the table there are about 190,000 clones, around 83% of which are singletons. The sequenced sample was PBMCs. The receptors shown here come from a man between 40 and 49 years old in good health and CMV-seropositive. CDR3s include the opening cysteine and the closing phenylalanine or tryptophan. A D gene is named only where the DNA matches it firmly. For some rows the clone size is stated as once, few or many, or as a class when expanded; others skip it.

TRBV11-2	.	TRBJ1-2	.	CASSLKVGDGYTF	TGTGCCAGCAGCTTAAAGGTCGGGGATGGCTACACCTTC
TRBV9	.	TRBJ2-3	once	CASSVGSGSSTDTQYF	TGTGCCAGCAGCGTAGGTTCTGGCTCGAGCACAGATACGCAGTATTTT
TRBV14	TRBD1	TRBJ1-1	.	CASSRRTGGKTEAFF	TGTGCCAGCAGCCGCCGGACAGGGGGCAAGACTGAAGCTTTCTTT
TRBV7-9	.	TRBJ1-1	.	CASTGGGAFF	TGTGCCAGTACTGGGGGGGGAGCTTTCTTT
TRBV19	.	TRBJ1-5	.	CASSINNQPQHF	TGTGCCAGTAGTATCAACAATCAGCCCCAGCATTTT
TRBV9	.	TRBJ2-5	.	CASSEGSSPLVTQYF	TGTGCCAGCAGTGAAGGGTCTAGCCCTCTCGTGACCCAGTACTTC
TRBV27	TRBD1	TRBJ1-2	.	CATRDRGYFTF	TGTGCCACCAGGGACAGGGGATATTTCACCTTC
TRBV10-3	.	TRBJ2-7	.	CASAAPPGTYEQYF	TGTGCCTCCGCAGCTCCCCCGGGGACCTACGAGCAGTACTTC
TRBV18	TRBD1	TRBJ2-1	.	CASSPGTGFYNEQFF	TGTGCCAGCTCCCCCGGGACAGGGTTCTACAATGAGCAGTTCTTC
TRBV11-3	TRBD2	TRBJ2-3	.	CASSPGRGTDTQYF	TGTGCCAGCAGCCCAGGGAGGGGCACAGATACGCAGTATTTT
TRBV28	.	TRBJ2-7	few	CASSKGSSRTYEQYF	TGTGCCAGCAGTAAAGGTTCGAGCAGGACCTACGAGCAGTACTTC
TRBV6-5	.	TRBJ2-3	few	CASRRTALGTDTQYF	TGTGCCAGCAGAAGGACTGCCCTGGGCACAGATACGCAGTATTTT
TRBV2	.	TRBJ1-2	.	CASSLRGVGGYTF	TGTGCCAGCAGTCTCAGGGGAGTGGGGGGCTACACCTTC